The entry below describes one T cell receptor beta chain. Its antigen is not identified. The data stem from a study of shared clonotypes between healthy human individuals. The donors, all of them Caucasian adults, lived in Nashville, Tennessee. CDR1 and CDR2 (germline): MDHEN, SYDVKM. Trimming stripped 3 bases from V and 10 bases from J, with 7 bases between. The CDR3 length is 11 residues. The deep-level immunoSEQ assay was used. Profiling relied on immunoSEQ multiplex PCR, and the TCRdb table lists in-frame clones only, not all of them. The profile shows fewer than 650,000 clones, roughly four fifths of them singletons. Study-wide findings and caveats: Limited genetic and exposure-history diversity came from having few donors. Sequencing depth was expected to influence donor clonotype sharing.

V gene TRBV28 combines with J gene TRBJ2-1; D uncertain. This sequence was found in a woman aged 40 to 50 in good health. Some clones in this sample may be carry-over from other donors' samples. Sequencing was done on a sample of PBMCs. CDR3 nucleotides: TGTGCCAGCAGTTTTGTCCGGGAGCAGTTCTTC. Amino acid sequence: CASSFVREQFF.